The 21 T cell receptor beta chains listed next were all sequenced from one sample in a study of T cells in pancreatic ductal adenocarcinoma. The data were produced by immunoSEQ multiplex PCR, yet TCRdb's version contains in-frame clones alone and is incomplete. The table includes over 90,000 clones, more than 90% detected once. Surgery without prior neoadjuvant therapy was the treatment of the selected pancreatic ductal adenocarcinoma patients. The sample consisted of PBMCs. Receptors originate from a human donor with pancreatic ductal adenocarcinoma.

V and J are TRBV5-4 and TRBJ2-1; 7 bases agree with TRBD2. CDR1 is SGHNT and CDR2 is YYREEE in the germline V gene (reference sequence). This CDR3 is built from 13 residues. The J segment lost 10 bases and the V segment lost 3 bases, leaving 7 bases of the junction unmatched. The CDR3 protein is CASSWSGGGEQFF. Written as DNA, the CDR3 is TGTGCCAGCAGCTGGTCGGGAGGCGGAGAGCAGTTCTTC.

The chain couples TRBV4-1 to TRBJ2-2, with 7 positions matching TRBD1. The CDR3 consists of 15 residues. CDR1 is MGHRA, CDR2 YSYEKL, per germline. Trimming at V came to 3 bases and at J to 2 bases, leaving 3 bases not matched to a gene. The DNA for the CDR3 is TGCGCCAGCAGCCACCGGGACAGTAACACCGGGGAGCTGTTTTTT. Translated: CASSHRDSNTGELFF.

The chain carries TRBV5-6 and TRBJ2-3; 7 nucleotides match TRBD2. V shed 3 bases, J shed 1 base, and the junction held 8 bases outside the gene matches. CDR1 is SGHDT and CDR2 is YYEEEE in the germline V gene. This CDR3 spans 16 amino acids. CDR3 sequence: CASSSFSGLGTDTQYF. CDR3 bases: TGTGCCAGCAGCTCCTTTAGCGGGTTGGGCACAGATACGCAGTATTTT.

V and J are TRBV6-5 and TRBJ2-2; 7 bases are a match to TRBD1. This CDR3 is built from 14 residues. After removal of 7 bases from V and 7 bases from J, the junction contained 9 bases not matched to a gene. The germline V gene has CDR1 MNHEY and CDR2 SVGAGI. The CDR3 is CASNRQGPLGELFF. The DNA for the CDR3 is TGTGCCAGCAACCGACAGGGACCTCTCGGGGAGCTGTTTTTT.

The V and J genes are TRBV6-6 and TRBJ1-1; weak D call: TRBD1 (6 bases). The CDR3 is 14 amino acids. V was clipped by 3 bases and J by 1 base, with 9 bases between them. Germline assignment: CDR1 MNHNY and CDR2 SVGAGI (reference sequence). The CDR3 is CASSYQTGNTEAFF. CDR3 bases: TGTGCCAGCAGTTATCAGACAGGGAACACTGAAGCTTTCTTT.

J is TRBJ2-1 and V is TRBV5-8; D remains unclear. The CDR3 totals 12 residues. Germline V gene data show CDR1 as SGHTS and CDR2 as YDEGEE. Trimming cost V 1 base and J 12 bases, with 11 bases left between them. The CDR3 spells CASSLPATWQFF. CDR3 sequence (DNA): TGTGCCAGCAGCTTGCCCGCTACTTGGCAGTTCTTC.

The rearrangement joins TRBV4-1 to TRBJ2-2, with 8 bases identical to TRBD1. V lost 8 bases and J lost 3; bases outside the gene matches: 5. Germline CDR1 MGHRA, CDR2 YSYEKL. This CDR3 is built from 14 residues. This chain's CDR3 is CASGGQGDTGELFF. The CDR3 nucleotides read TGCGCCAGCGGCGGACAGGGAGACACCGGGGAGCTGTTTTTT.

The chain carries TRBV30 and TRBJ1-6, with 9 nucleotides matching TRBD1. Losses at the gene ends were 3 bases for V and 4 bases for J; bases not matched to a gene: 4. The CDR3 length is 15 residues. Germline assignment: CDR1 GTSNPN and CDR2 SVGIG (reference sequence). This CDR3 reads CAWRTGGIYNSPLHF. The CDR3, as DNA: TGTGCCTGGAGGACAGGGGGGATTTATAATTCACCCCTCCACTTT.

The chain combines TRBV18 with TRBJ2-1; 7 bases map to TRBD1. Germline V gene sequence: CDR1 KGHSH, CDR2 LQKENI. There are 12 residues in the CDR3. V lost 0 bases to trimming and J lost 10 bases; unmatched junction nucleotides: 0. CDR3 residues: CASSPPGGEQFF. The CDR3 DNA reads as TGTGCCAGCTCACCACCAGGGGGCGAGCAGTTCTTC.

The CDR3 loop is CASSFGRDDTGELFF. DNA for the CDR3: TGTGCCAGCAGCTTCGGGCGGGACGACACCGGGGAGCTGTTTTTT. The gene calls are TRBV7-8 and TRBJ2-2; D is possibly TRBD2 (6 bases). Germline CDR1 and CDR2: SGHVS and FQNEAQ. The CDR3 length is 15 residues. V lost 3 bases and J lost 3, with 11 bases in between. The full variable domain, completed using reference TRBV7-8 and TRBJ2-2, is GAGVSQSPRYKVAKRGQDVALRCDPISGHVSLFWYQQALGQGPEFLTYFQNEAQLDKSGLPSDRFFAERPEGSVSTLKIQRTQQEDSAVYLCASSFGRDDTGELFFGEGSRLTVL.

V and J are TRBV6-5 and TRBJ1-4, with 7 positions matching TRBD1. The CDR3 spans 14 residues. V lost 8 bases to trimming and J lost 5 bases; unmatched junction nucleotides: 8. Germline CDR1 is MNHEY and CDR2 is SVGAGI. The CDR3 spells CASREGQTNEKLFF. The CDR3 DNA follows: TGTGCCAGCCGCGAGGGACAGACGAATGAAAAACTGTTTTTT.

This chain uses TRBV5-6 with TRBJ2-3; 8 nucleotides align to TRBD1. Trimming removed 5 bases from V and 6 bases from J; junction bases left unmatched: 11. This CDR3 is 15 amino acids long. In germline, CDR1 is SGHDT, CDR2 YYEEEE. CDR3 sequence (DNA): TGTGCCAGCAGTCTAGGACAGGGTCAGGCGGATACGCAGTATTTT. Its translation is CASSLGQGQADTQYF.

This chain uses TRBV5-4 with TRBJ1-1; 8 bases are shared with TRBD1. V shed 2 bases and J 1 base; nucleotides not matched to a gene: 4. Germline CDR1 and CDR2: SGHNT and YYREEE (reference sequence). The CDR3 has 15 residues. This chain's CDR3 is CASSLPGGSNTEAFF. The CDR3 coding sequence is TGTGCCAGCAGCTTACCAGGGGGCTCGAACACTGAAGCTTTCTTT.

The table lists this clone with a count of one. The CDR3 region has the DNA TGTGCCAGTAGTAGCCAGGGGGCCGAGACCCAGTACTTC. Protein product: CASSSQGAETQYF. The chain links TRBV19 to TRBJ2-5; TRBD1 aligns across 8 bases. The V gene's germline CDR1 is LNHDA and CDR2 SQIVND (reference sequence). Trimming took 4 bases from V and 5 from J; bases not matched to a gene: 3. The CDR3 contains 13 residues.

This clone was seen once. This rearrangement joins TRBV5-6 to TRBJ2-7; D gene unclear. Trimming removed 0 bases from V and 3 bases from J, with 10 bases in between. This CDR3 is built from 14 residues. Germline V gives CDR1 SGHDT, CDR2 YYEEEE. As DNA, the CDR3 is TGTGCCAGCAGCTTGGATGACTTGGTCTACGAGCAGTACTTC. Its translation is CASSLDDLVYEQYF. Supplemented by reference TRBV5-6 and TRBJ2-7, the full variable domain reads DAGVTQSPTHLIKTRGQQVTLRCSPKSGHDTVSWYQQALGQGPQFIFQYYEEEERQRGNFPDRFSGHQFPNYSSELNVNALLLGDSALYLCASSLDDLVYEQYFGPGTRLTVT.

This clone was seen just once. The CDR3 is CASSLSREQFF. In DNA, the CDR3 is TGTGCCAGCAGCCTGAGCCGTGAGCAGTTCTTC. The chain combines TRBV5-5 with TRBJ2-1, with unresolved D. Germline CDR1 is SGHKS and CDR2 is YYEKEE (reference sequence). V lost 4 bases and J 9 bases, leaving 8 bases between the germline ends. This CDR3 is 11 amino acids long.

The CDR3 reads CASSLSIIYGYTF. In DNA, the CDR3 is TGTGCCAGCAGTTTATCCATCATCTATGGCTACACCTTC. V is TRBV28 and J is TRBJ1-2; D uncertain. V lost 1 base and J 4 bases, leaving 7 bases between the germline ends. Germline V CDR1 and CDR2: MDHEN, SYDVKM. The CDR3 runs to 13 residues.

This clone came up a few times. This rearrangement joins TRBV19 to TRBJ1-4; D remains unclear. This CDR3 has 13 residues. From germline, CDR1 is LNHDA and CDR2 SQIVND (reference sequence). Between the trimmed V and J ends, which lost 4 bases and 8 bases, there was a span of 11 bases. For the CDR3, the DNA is TGTGCCAGTAGTAGCAGGATTCGAGAAAAACTGTTTTTT. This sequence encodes CASSSRIREKLFF.

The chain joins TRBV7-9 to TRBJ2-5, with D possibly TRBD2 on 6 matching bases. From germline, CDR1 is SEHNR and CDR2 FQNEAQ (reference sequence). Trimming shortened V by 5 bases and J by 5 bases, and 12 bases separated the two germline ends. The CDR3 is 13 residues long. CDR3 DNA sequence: TGTGCCAGCAGCCTGACTAGTGGTGAGACCCAGTACTTC. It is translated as CASSLTSGETQYF.

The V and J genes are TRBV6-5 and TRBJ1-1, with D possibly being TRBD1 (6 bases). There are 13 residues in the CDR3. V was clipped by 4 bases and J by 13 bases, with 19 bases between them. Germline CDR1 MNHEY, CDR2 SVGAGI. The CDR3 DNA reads TGTGCCAGCAGTTCTCAGGGGCAGGGAGAGGGTTTCTTT. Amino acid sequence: CASSSQGQGEGFF.

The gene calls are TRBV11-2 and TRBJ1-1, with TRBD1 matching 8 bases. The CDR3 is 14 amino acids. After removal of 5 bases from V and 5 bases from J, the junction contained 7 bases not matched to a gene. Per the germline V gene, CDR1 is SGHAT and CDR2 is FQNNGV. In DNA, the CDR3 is TGTGCCAGCAGCCCTACAGGGGGTTATACTGAAGCTTTCTTT. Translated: CASSPTGGYTEAFF.